These T cell receptor beta chains were read from a single sample in a study of response to subunit inactivated influenza vaccine. TCRdb called the RT-PCR reads again in MiXCR, with one record for every CDR3 protein. The sample contains 700,000 to 900,000 distinct CDR3 sequences, 21% of which appear only once. This specimen was PBMCs from blood, taken roughly 5 days after vaccination. These receptors all come from a middle-aged man who received an inactivated influenza vaccine. The CDR3 runs from the conserved cysteine through the conserved F or W. A D gene is named only where the DNA matches it firmly. Not every row has a clone size; where given, it reads once, few, many or a size class.

clone_size j_call d_call v_call cdr3_nt cdr3_aa
NA TRBJ2-1 NA TRBV6-5 TGTGCCAGCAGTTATTGGGGTTTCGATGAGCAGTTCTTC CASSYWGFDEQFF
NA TRBJ2-5 NA TRBV2 TGTGCCAGCACCCTTACCCCCCCGGAGACCCAGTACTTC CASTLTPPETQYF
NA TRBJ2-6 NA TRBV12-3/TRBV12-4 TGTGCCAGCAGTACCGAGTTTGGGGCCAACGTCCTGACTTTC CASSTEFGANVLTF
few TRBJ2-6 NA TRBV29-1 TGCAGCGTTGTCACTGCCAGGGCCAACGTCCTGACTTTC CSVVTARANVLTF
few TRBJ2-2 TRBD2 TRBV29-1 TGCAGCGTTCAACTAGCGGGAGGTGCGGACACCGGGGAGCTGTTTTTT CSVQLAGGADTGELFF
NA TRBJ2-7 NA TRBV29-1 TGCAGCGTTCGGGACTCTCACTACGAGCAGTACTTC CSVRDSHYEQYF
few TRBJ2-5 TRBD1 TRBV6-5 TGTGCCAGCAGTTTACAGGGGAAGACCCAGTACTTC CASSLQGKTQYF
NA TRBJ2-1 NA TRBV10-2 TGCGCCAGCAGTGAGTCTAGGGAGAGGAATGAGCAGTTCTTC CASSESRERNEQFF
few TRBJ2-7 TRBD1 TRBV29-1 TGCAGCGCTACGGACAGGGTACAAGAGCAGTACTTC CSATDRVQEQYF
NA TRBJ2-5 NA TRBV12-3/TRBV12-4 TGTGCCAGCAGTTCGGGGACAAGTAGGGGGACCCAGTACTTC CASSSGTSRGTQYF
NA TRBJ1-6 NA TRBV5-1 TGCGCCAGCAGCTTATCCGGGCGACTTAGGGATAATTCACCCCTCCACTTT CASSLSGRLRDNSPLHF
NA TRBJ2-1 TRBD2 TRBV10-3 TGTGCCATCAGTGAGTCGGGGGGGAGGGCCTACAATGAGCAGTTCTTC CAISESGGRAYNEQFF
NA TRBJ2-5 TRBD2 TRBV7-9 TGTGCCAGCAGCTTAGGTCAGCGGGAGGGCCAAGAGACCCAGTACTTC CASSLGQREGQETQYF
NA TRBJ2-1 NA TRBV6-1 TGTGCCAGCACCATAGGCTTCATCCCACGGGATGAGCAGTTCTTC CASTIGFIPRDEQFF
few TRBJ2-1 NA TRBV9 TGTGCCAGCAGCGTAGCTTTCAATGAGCAGTTCTTC CASSVAFNEQFF
NA TRBJ2-7 TRBD2 TRBV20-1 TGCAGTGCTAGCGGGAGGGCCGGCCAAATTCAGGACGAGCAGTACTTC CSASGRAGQIQDEQYF
few TRBJ2-5 TRBD2 TRBV11-2 TGTGCCAGCAGCCCTATACTGAGCGGGAGGCGCCTGGGGCAAGAGACCCAGTACTTC CASSPILSGRRLGQETQYF
NA TRBJ2-7 TRBD1 TRBV7-9 TGTGCCAGCAGCTTCCCGGGACAGGGGGCTTACGAGCAGTACTTC CASSFPGQGAYEQYF
NA TRBJ1-6 NA TRBV23-1 TGCGCCAGCAGTCAATCGAGGGTCGGACAGCCCTCGATCCCCTGGTCGCCCCTCCACTTT CASSQSRVGQPSIPWSPLHF
NA TRBJ2-3 TRBD2 TRBV5-1 TGCGCCAGCAGCGGAGGACTAGGGGCTGCGGCAGATACGCAGTATTTT CASSGGLGAAADTQYF
NA TRBJ2-1 NA TRBV12-3/TRBV12-4 TGTGCCAGCAGTTTTGGAACTGCGCAGTTCTTC CASSFGTAQFF
NA TRBJ2-3 NA TRBV7-2 TGTGCCAGCAGCTTACGGGAGTTCTTCCTACGCACAGATACGCAGTATTTT CASSLREFFLRTDTQYF
NA TRBJ1-5 NA TRBV3-1 TGTGCCTGCTGCTCTGGGCCGGGGCTCAATCAGCCCCAGCATTTT CACCSGPGLNQPQHF
NA TRBJ1-4 NA TRBV5-4 TGTGCCAGCAGATCTATGGGGCTATCAAATGAAAAACTGTTTTTT CASRSMGLSNEKLFF
many TRBJ2-7 NA TRBV29-1 TGCAGCGTTTCAGCAAACTCCTACGAGCAGTACTTC CSVSANSYEQYF
NA TRBJ1-1 NA TRBV10-3 TGTGCCACGGTTAGGGGTGCGGGCGGGGACACTGAAGCTTTCTTT CATVRGAGGDTEAFF
NA TRBJ2-1 TRBD1 TRBV7-6 TGTGCCAGCACCGCTGGGACAGGGGGCCAGGATGAGCAGTTCTTC CASTAGTGGQDEQFF
few TRBJ1-2 NA TRBV28 TGTGCCACCAAACCCGGGACATTAGGCTATGGCTACACCTTC CATKPGTLGYGYTF
NA TRBJ2-5 TRBD1 TRBV2 TGTGCCAGCACCAGAGACAGGGGGCGGCAAGAGACCCAGTACTTC CASTRDRGRQETQYF
NA TRBJ2-7 TRBD2 TRBV15 TGTGCCACCAGCAGATCCCCGTGGGGGGGCTCCTACGAGCAGTACTTC CATSRSPWGGSYEQYF
few TRBJ1-1 NA TRBV9 TGTGCCAGCAGCGTAGATGGAGGAAACACTGAAGCTTTCTTT CASSVDGGNTEAFF
few TRBJ1-2 NA TRBV5-1 TGCGCCAGCAGCTTGGCGACCCACTATGGCTACACCTTC CASSLATHYGYTF
many TRBJ2-1 NA TRBV24-1 TGTGCCACCAGTGCCCCCGACGGGAGTCCCTACAATGAGCAGTTCTTC CATSAPDGSPYNEQFF
NA TRBJ1-5 NA TRBV5-1 TGCGCCAGCAGCTTGGCTCCTTCGGGGAGTCAGCCCCAGCATTTT CASSLAPSGSQPQHF
few TRBJ2-7 TRBD1 TRBV18 TGTGCCAGCTCACCAGAGGCAGGGGGCTACGAGCAGTACTTC CASSPEAGGYEQYF
NA TRBJ2-7 TRBD1 TRBV11-2 TGTGCCAGCAGCTCCCCCGGGACAGCGGTCGAGCAGTACTTC CASSSPGTAVEQYF
few TRBJ1-2 NA TRBV10-3 TGTGCCATCAGTGAGTCTTGGGGGCAGGGCGGCCATGGCTACACCTTC CAISESWGQGGHGYTF
NA TRBJ1-2 NA TRBV3-1 TGTGCCAGCAGCGCCGGGAGCTCTAACTATGGCTACACCTTC CASSAGSSNYGYTF
NA TRBJ2-7 NA TRBV7-9 TGTGCCAGCAGCTTAGGTTCGGGTGTGAGCTACGAGCAGTACTTC CASSLGSGVSYEQYF
NA TRBJ2-5 NA TRBV20-1 TGCAGTGCTAGAGTGGTCGGGAGACAGGAGACCCAGTACTTC CSARVVGRQETQYF
NA TRBJ2-7 TRBD2 TRBV20-1 TGCTCAGCTATAGTGCGGGGGGGAACTTCCTACGAGCAGTACTTC CSAIVRGGTSYEQYF
NA TRBJ2-3 NA TRBV5-1 TGCGCCAGCAGCTTGGCTGCAAACACAGATACGCAGTATTTT CASSLAANTDTQYF
NA TRBJ1-5 NA TRBV11-2 TGTGCCAGCAGCTTAGGGGTAGTTTGGGTTCCTCAGCCCCAGCATTTT CASSLGVVWVPQPQHF
NA TRBJ2-5 TRBD1 TRBV20-1 TGCAGTGCTAGAGATGTGACAGGGACCTACGGGACCCAGTACTTC CSARDVTGTYGTQYF
few TRBJ2-5 TRBD1 TRBV29-1 TGCAGCGTCGGCGACAGGGGGCGACGGGAGACCCAGTACTTC CSVGDRGRRETQYF
many TRBJ1-2 NA TRBV5-1 TGCGCCAGCAGCGGATTCGCGGGGGGCGACTATGGCTACACCTTC CASSGFAGGDYGYTF
few TRBJ2-1 NA TRBV5-1 TGCGCCAGCAGCGGCCAGGGAAGCTCCAATGAGCAGTTCTTC CASSGQGSSNEQFF
NA TRBJ2-7 NA TRBV25-1 TGTGCCAGCAGTGAAGTAGGGACATCATCCTACGAGCAGTACTTC CASSEVGTSSYEQYF
many TRBJ2-3 NA TRBV4-3 TGCGCCAGCAGCCAAGCAACCAGGGCCACAGATACGCAGTATTTT CASSQATRATDTQYF
many TRBJ2-7 NA TRBV29-1 TGCAGCGTTGATGGTAGCGGAAAGCAGTACTTC CSVDGSGKQYF
few TRBJ1-2 NA TRBV29-1 TGCAGCGTTGGAGAGTCGTGGGGCACCTTC CSVGESWGTF
few TRBJ2-3 TRBD2 TRBV6-5 TGTGCCAGCAGTTTCGGCGGGAGCTCCACAGATACGCAGTATTTT CASSFGGSSTDTQYF
few TRBJ2-1 TRBD2 TRBV4-3 TGCGCCAGCAGCCAAGTAGCGGGGCCTACGGGTGAGCAGTTCTTC CASSQVAGPTGEQFF